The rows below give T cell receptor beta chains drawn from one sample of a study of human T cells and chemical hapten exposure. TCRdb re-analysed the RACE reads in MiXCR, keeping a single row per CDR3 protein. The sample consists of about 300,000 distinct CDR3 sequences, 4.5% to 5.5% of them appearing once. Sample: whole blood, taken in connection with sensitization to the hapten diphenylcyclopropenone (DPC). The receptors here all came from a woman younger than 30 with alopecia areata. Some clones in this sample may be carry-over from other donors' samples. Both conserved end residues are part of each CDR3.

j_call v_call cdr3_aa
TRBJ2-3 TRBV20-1 CSAETSGGRKDTQYF
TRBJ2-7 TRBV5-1 CASAPEAIRMGEQYF
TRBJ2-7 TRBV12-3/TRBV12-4 CASSHPPGVYEQYF
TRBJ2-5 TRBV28 CASKEGASQETQYF
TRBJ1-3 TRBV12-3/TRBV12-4 CASSFETSGNTIYF
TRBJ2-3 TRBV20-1 CSALGQGESRNTQYF
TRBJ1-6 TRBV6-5 CASSPGQFGSPLHF
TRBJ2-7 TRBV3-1 CASSQEERGLGEQYF
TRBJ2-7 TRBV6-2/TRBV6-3 CASTNSGAPSEYF
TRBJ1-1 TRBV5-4 CASSLRQGKDTEAFF
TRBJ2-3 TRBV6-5 CASSYTPTSGGPRYRTDTQYF
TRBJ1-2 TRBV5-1 CASSPTGPYGYTF
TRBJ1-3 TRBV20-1 CSAQGAQHGNTIYF
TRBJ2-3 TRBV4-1 CASSQAVGGNADTQYF
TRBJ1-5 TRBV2 CAGWTDLNQPQHF
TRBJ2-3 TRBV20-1 CSARGPKAGITDTQYF
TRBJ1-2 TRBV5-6 CASSLDILQGIDYGYTF
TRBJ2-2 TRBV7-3 CASSFRSGGPTGELFF
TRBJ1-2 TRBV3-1 CASSHGLNYGYTF
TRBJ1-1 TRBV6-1 CASRHRAARTEAFF
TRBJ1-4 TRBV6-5 CASRRDSAPANEKLFF
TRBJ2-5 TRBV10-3 CATTERGGETQYF
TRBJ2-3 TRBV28 CASSLPLTGGTDTQYF
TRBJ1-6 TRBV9 CASSVDSSYNSPLHF
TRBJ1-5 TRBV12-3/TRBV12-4 CASTQGEGTGWSQPQHF
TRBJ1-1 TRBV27 CASSLYMRQGAEAFF
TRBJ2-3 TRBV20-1 CSARLADTDTQYF
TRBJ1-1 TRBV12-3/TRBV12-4 CASSPLPGQGAGAFF
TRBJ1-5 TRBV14 CASSQPTRHRGSNQPQHF
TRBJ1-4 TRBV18 CASSPRLGDEKLFF
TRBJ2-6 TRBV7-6 CASSLVQGGSVLTF
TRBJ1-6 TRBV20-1 CSASSWHPGSPLHF
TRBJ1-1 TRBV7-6 CASSLGERQWGTEAFF
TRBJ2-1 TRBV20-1 CSARDGAGESNEQFF
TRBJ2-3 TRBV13 CASSLTGTQYF
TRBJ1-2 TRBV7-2 CASSFAPGLANYGYTF
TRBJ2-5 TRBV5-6 CASSPRLARARETQYF
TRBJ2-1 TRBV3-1 CASSQDAGGPYEQFF
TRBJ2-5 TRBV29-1 CSVEKQAQETQYF
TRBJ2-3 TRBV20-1 CSARDIKPKLGRSIDTQYF
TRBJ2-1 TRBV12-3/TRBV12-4 CASGPTNYNEQFF
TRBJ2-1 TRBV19 CASAESGQDYNEQFF
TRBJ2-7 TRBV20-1 CSVRTGADGLDEQYF
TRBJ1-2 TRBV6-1 CASTPKWDISNYGYTF
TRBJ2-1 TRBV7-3 CASSPDLSGGKFF
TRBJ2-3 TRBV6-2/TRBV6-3 CASSYRFEAGRTDTQYF
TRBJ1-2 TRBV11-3 CASSFGSGHGYTF
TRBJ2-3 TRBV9 CASSEKEVGRFSGGGYSSTDTQYF
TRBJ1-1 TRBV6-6 CASSHGLGREAFF
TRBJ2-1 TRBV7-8 CASSFLAGRGASYNEQFF
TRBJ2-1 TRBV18 CASSPGGSEQFF
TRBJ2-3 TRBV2 CASSGQNADTQYF
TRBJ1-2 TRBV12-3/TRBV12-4 CASSLLGHGYTF
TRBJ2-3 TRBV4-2 CASSQDLAGADTQYF
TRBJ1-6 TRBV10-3 CARHDGNSPLHF